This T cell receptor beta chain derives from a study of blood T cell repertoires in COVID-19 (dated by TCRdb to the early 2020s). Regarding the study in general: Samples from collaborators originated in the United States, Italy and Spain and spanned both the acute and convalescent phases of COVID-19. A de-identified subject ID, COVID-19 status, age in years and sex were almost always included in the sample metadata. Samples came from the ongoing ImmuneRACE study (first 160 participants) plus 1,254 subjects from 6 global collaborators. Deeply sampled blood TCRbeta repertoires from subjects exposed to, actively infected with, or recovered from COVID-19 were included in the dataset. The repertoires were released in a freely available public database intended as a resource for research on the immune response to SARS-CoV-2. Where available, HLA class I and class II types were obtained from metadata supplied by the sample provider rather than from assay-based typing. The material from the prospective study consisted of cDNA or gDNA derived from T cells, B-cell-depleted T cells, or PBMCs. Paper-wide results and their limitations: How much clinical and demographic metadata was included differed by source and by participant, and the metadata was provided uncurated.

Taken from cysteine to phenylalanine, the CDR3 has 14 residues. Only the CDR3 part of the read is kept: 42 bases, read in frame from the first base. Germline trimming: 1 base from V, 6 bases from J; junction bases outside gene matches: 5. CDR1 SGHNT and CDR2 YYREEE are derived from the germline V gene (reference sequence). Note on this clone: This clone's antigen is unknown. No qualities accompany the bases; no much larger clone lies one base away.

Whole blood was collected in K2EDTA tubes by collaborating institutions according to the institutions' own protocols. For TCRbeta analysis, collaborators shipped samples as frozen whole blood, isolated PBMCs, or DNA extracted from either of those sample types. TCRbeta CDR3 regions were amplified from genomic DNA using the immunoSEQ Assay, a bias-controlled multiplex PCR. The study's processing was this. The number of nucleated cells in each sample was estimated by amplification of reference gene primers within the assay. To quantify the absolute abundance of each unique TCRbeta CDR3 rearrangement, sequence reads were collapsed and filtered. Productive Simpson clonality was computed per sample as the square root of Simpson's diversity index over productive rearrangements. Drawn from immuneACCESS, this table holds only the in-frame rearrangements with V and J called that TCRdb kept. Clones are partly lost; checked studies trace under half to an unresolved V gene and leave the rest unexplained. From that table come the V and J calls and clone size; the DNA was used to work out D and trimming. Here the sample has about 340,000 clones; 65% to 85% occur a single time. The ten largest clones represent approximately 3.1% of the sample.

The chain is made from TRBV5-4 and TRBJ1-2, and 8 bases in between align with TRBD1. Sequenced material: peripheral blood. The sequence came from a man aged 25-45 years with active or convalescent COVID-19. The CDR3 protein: CASSLPGGGHGYTF. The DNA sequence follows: TGTGCCAGCAGCTTGCCAGGGGGCGGGCATGGCTACACCTTC.